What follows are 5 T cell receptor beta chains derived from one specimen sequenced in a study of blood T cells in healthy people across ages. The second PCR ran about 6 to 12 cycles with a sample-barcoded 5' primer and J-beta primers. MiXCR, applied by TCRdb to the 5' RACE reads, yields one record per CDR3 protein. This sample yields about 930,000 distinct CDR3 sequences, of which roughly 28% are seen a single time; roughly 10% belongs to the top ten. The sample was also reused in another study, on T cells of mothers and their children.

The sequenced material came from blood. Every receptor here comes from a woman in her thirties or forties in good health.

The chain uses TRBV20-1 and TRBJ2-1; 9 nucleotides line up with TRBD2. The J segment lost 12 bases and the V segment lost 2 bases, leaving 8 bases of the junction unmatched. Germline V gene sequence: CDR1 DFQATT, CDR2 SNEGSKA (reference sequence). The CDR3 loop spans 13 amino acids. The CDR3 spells CSARMSSGERQFF. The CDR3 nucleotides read TGCAGTGCTAGAATGTCTAGCGGGGAGAGGCAGTTCTTC.

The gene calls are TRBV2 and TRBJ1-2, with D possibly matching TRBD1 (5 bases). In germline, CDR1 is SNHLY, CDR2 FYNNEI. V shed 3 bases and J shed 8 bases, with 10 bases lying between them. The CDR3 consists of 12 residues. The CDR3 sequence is CASSDLTVGYTF. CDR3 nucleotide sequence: TGTGCCAGCAGTGACTTGACAGTAGGCTACACCTTC.

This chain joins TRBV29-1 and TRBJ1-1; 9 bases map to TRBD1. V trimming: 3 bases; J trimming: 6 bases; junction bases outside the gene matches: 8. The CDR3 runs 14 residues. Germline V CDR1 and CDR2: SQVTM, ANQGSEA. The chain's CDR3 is CSVDGTGSSAEAFF. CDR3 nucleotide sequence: TGCAGCGTTGACGGGACAGGGTCGAGCGCTGAAGCTTTCTTT.

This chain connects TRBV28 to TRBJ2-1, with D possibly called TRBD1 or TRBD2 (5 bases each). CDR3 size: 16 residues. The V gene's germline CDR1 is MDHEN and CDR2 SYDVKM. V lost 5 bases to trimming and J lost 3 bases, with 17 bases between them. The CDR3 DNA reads TGTGCCAGCAGTCTTGGGACGGAATTTATCTACAATGAGCAGTTCTTC. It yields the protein CASSLGTEFIYNEQFF.

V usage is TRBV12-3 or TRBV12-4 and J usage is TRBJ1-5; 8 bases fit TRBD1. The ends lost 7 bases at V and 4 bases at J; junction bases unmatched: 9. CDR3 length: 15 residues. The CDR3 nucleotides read TGTGCCAGCACCGCGGACAGGGTCCAAAATCAGCCCCAGCATTTT. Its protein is CASTADRVQNQPQHF.